What follows are 25 T cell receptor beta chains derived from one specimen sequenced in a study of T-cell memory formation after mild COVID-19. TCRdb reprocessed the 5' RACE reads with MiXCR, giving one entry per CDR3 protein. In the table there are roughly 310,000 distinct CDR3 sequences, approximately 16% of which are singletons. Sequences were obtained from PBMCs or a T cell subset sorted from them (not recorded which). All receptors come from a man younger than 35 who had mild COVID-19 (a few samples of this study predate the infection). Cell type and time point are not known.

The chain links TRBV6-2 or TRBV6-3 to TRBJ2-7, with 8 positions matching TRBD1. CDR3 length: 16 amino acids. Trimming removed 0 bases from V and 2 bases from J; junction bases left unmatched: 6. CDR1 is MNHEY, CDR2 SVGEGT, per germline. The CDR3 DNA sequence: TGTGCCAGCAGTTACTCACGGGACAGGCACCCCTACGAGCAGTACGTC. It specifies CASSYSRDRHPYEQYV.

This clonotype was observed a handful of times. The gene calls are TRBV4-1 and TRBJ1-4; TRBD1 matches 8 bases. Germline V gene sequence: CDR1 MGHRA, CDR2 YSYEKL. V was pared by 9 bases and J by 10 bases, with 10 bases of the junction left unmatched. CDR3 size: 13 residues. The CDR3 region is CASRDRGRGKLFF. The CDR3 coding sequence is TGCGCCAGTCGAGACAGGGGAAGAGGAAAACTGTTTTTT.

The chain has TRBV4-3 and TRBJ2-7; D possibly matches TRBD1 or TRBD2 (6 bases each). With 0 bases removed from V and 2 bases from J, the gap between germline ends came to 17 bases. The CDR3 totals 17 residues. Germline CDR1 is LGHNA and CDR2 is YSLEER. DNA of the CDR3: TGCGCCAGCAGCCAAGAGTCGGGGGACACGTCCGCCTACGAGCAGTACGTC. As protein: CASSQESGDTSAYEQYV.

The table lists this clonotype with a few counts. The chain joins TRBV20-1 to TRBJ1-4, with TRBD1 as a possible D gene (6 bases). Germline V lookup: CDR1 DFQATT, CDR2 SNEGSKA (reference sequence). The CDR3 is 17 amino acids. The germline V and J ends were trimmed by 0 bases and 4 bases, with 18 bases remaining between them. CDR3 nucleotide sequence: TGCAGTGCTAGAGATTTAGCCGAGGACAGCCATAATGAAAAACTGTTTTTT. It specifies CSARDLAEDSHNEKLFF.

The CDR3 loop is CASSPRQTPDTQYF. CDR3 DNA: TGCGCCAGCAGCCCGAGACAAACCCCAGATACGCAGTATTTT. V gene TRBV5-1 combines with J gene TRBJ2-3; D call uncertain. Germline loops: CDR1 SGHRS, CDR2 YFSETQ. The ends were cut back, 4 bases at V and 4 bases at J, with 13 bases in the middle. The CDR3 has 14 amino acids. Variable domain in full (rest from reference TRBV5-1 and TRBJ2-3): KAGVTQTPRYLIKTRGQQVTLSCSPISGHRSVSWYQQTPGQGLQFLFEYFSETQRNKGNFPGRFSGRQFSNSRSEMNVSTLELGDSALYLCASSPRQTPDTQYFGPGTRLTVL.

This chain connects TRBV9 to TRBJ2-5; D is possibly TRBD1 or TRBD2 (5 bases each). The germline V and J ends were trimmed by 4 bases and 2 bases, with 12 bases remaining between them. Per the germline V gene, CDR1 is SGDLS and CDR2 is YYNGEE. The CDR3 covers 14 residues. The CDR3 is CASSPPGPQETQYF. Written as DNA, the CDR3 is TGTGCCAGCAGCCCGCCGGGACCACAAGAGACCCAGTACTTC.

This clonotype was picked up a small number of times. This chain joins TRBV5-4 and TRBJ2-7; a weak D match, TRBD2 (7 bases). The V and J ends lost 1 base and 2 bases respectively, with 10 bases between them. The CDR3 extends over 14 amino acids. Germline V gene data show CDR1 as SGHNT and CDR2 as YYREEE (reference sequence). The CDR3 spells CASSLRGAPYEQYV. CDR3 coding DNA: TGTGCCAGCAGCTTGCGGGGGGCACCCTACGAGCAGTACGTC.

Ten or more counts support this clonotype. The chain uses TRBV27 and TRBJ2-1, with 8 nucleotides matching TRBD2. The CDR3 is 14 residues long. Trimming removed 6 bases from V and 7 bases from J; junction bases left unmatched: 8. Germline-derived CDR1 and CDR2 are MNHEY and SMNVEV (reference sequence). CDR3 protein: CASSLERGWNEQFF. In nucleotides, the CDR3 is TGTGCCAGCAGCCTGGAGCGGGGGTGGAATGAGCAGTTCTTC.

This clonotype was observed once. V and J are TRBV7-7 and TRBJ2-1, with 7 bases identical to TRBD1. This CDR3 is built from 14 residues. After removal of 5 bases from V and 6 bases from J, the junction contained 7 bases not matched to a gene. The germline V gene encodes CDR1 SSHAT and CDR2 FNYEAQ (reference sequence). The CDR3 here is CASSPGTELNEQFF. The CDR3 nucleotides read TGTGCCAGCAGCCCCGGGACAGAGCTCAATGAGCAGTTCTTC.

The chain couples TRBV4-3 to TRBJ1-6, with D possibly matching TRBD1 (5 bases). The CDR3 is 16 amino acids. Germline CDR1 is LGHNA and CDR2 is YSLEER. V lost 0 bases and J 10 bases, leaving 16 bases between the germline ends. This CDR3 reads CASSQDPGRWASPLHF. In DNA form, the CDR3 reads TGCGCCAGCAGCCAAGATCCAGGGCGATGGGCCTCACCCCTCCACTTT.

This clonotype was found a few times. V and J are TRBV7-9 and TRBJ2-3, with 7 bases lining up with TRBD1. Germline V gives CDR1 SEHNR, CDR2 FQNEAQ (reference sequence). V was clipped by 5 bases and J by 7 bases; unmatched bases: 15. This CDR3 has 16 residues. CDR3 nucleotides: TGTGCCAGCAGCGCCCAGACAGGGCCCACCTCCTATACGCAGTATTTT. Amino acid sequence: CASSAQTGPTSYTQYF.

The gene calls are TRBV6-2 or TRBV6-3 and TRBJ1-1, with 7 positions matching TRBD1. Per germline, CDR1 MNHEY and CDR2 SVGEGT. The CDR3 length is 16 residues. V was clipped by 2 bases and J by 1 base; unmatched bases: 7. This chain's CDR3 is CASSYHDRVGNTEAFF. CDR3 in DNA: TGTGCCAGCAGTTACCACGACAGGGTAGGGAACACTGAAGCTTTCTTT.

This chain links TRBV20-1 with TRBJ1-2; unclear D gene. Trimming took 3 bases from V and 1 from J, leaving 9 bases between them. Germline lookup yields CDR1 DFQATT and CDR2 SNEGSKA (reference sequence). This CDR3 is 13 amino acids long. In DNA form, the CDR3 reads TGCAGTGCTAGTCCCAGGCTTAACTATGGCTACACCTTC. It codes for CSASPRLNYGYTF.

This clonotype was counted at least ten times. This rearrangement joins TRBV6-5 to TRBJ2-3, with D possibly TRBD2 on 6 matching bases. The germline gives CDR1 MNHEY, CDR2 SVGAGI. The CDR3 extends over 15 amino acids. Trimming shortened V by 2 bases and J by 0 bases, and 9 bases separated the two germline ends. The CDR3 sequence is CASSYAGLSTDTQYF. The CDR3 region has the DNA TGTGCCAGCAGTTACGCGGGACTCAGCACAGATACGCAGTATTTT.

This clonotype was counted between two and nine times. This chain connects TRBV9 to TRBJ1-2; unclear D gene. V shed 0 bases and J shed 2 bases, with 11 bases lying between them. The CDR3 sequence is 15 residues long. The germline gives CDR1 SGDLS, CDR2 YYNGEE. CDR3 nucleotide sequence: TGTGCCAGCAGCGTAGGCGGGCCCGTGAACTATGGCTACACCTTC. Translated, it gives CASSVGGPVNYGYTF. The full variable domain, its missing parts supplied by reference TRBV9 and TRBJ1-2, is DSGVTQTPKHLITATGQRVTLRCSPRSGDLSVYWYQQSLDQGLQFLIQYYNGEERAKGNILERFSAQQFPDLHSELNLSSLELGDSALYFCASSVGGPVNYGYTFGSGTRLTVV.

This clonotype was picked up a small number of times. The rearrangement links TRBV7-9 to TRBJ2-5, with D unclear. Germline CDR1 and CDR2: SEHNR and FQNEAQ (reference sequence). This CDR3 comprises 14 residues. V was pared by 3 bases and J by 2 bases, with 10 bases between. This CDR3 reads CASSFGAEQETQYF. In DNA form, the CDR3 reads TGTGCCAGCAGCTTCGGTGCTGAGCAAGAGACCCAGTACTTC.

Only a few counts were recorded for this clonotype. This sequence joins TRBV9 and TRBJ2-3, with 11 bases that match TRBD2. CDR1 is SGDLS, CDR2 YYNGEE, per germline. The J segment lost 6 bases and the V segment lost 0 bases, leaving 15 bases of the junction unmatched. This CDR3 contains 19 residues. The CDR3 region has the DNA TGTGCCAGCAGCGTAGGGCCTACCATAGCGGGGGGGCGGTTGGATACGCAGTATTTT. Amino acid sequence: CASSVGPTIAGGRLDTQYF.

This clonotype was observed a few times. The gene calls are TRBV5-6 and TRBJ2-5; tentatively, D is TRBD2 (6 bases). The CDR3 is 16 amino acids. Germline V gene data show CDR1 as SGHDT and CDR2 as YYEEEE. V was clipped by 4 bases and J by 4 bases, with 20 bases between them. The CDR3 region has the DNA TGTGCCAGCAGCCCACTGCGCAACGGGGAGGTAGAGACCCAGTACTTC. Encoded protein: CASSPLRNGEVETQYF.

This clonotype has just a few counts. The rearrangement joins TRBV2 to TRBJ2-3, with D possibly being TRBD1 or TRBD2 (6 bases each). The germline V gene has CDR1 SNHLY and CDR2 FYNNEI. The CDR3 is made up of 14 amino acids. Trimming took off 3 bases at V and 7 bases at J, with 14 bases between the two ends. CDR3 nucleotide sequence: TGTGCCAGCAGTGACACGGGGGCGGTAAATACGCAGTATTTT. It specifies CASSDTGAVNTQYF.

This clonotype has only a few counts. The chain recombines TRBV7-3 with TRBJ2-1; 9 bases align to TRBD2. The CDR3 contains 15 residues. Per the germline V gene, CDR1 is SGHTA and CDR2 is FQGTGA. V lost 2 bases to trimming and J lost 7 bases; unmatched junction nucleotides: 6. The CDR3 DNA reads as TGTGCCAGCAGCTTAGGCCTAGCGGGGAGAAATGAGCAGTTCTTC. It specifies CASSLGLAGRNEQFF. Supplemented by reference TRBV7-3 and TRBJ2-1, the full variable domain reads GAGVSQTPSNKVTEKGKYVELRCDPISGHTALYWYRQSLGQGPEFLIYFQGTGAADDSGLPNDRFFAVRPEGSVSTLKIQRTERGDSAVYLCASSLGLAGRNEQFFGPGTRLTVL.

V and J are TRBV9 and TRBJ1-4, with D unresolved. V was trimmed by 0 bases and J by 7 bases, leaving 10 bases between them. CDR3 length: 14 residues. The germline V gene encodes CDR1 SGDLS and CDR2 YYNGEE. The CDR3 DNA sequence: TGTGCCAGCAGCGTAGATGGTGGTGGTGAAAAACTGTTTTTT. Its protein product is CASSVDGGGEKLFF. The complete variable domain, with remaining parts taken from reference TRBV9 and TRBJ1-4, reads DSGVTQTPKHLITATGQRVTLRCSPRSGDLSVYWYQQSLDQGLQFLIQYYNGEERAKGNILERFSAQQFPDLHSELNLSSLELGDSALYFCASSVDGGGEKLFFGSGTQLSVL.

This rearrangement joins TRBV13 to TRBJ2-7, with 7 bases lining up with TRBD1. The CDR3 is 14 residues long. The germline V gene encodes CDR1 PRHDT and CDR2 FYEKMQ (reference sequence). V was pared by 9 bases and J by 6 bases, with 14 bases of the junction left unmatched. CDR3 protein: CASRKQGTEVEQYF. The CDR3 DNA reads as TGTGCCAGTCGCAAACAGGGGACGGAGGTCGAGCAGTACTTC.

The table lists this clonotype with many counts. The chain couples TRBV5-1 to TRBJ2-3; D is unresolved. The CDR3 is 15 residues long. V lost 4 bases and J 2 bases, leaving 14 bases between the germline ends. Germline-derived CDR1 and CDR2 are SGHRS and YFSETQ. The DNA for the CDR3 is TGCGCCAGCAGCGTCCAGGAGCCGCACACAGATACGCAGTATTTT. Protein: CASSVQEPHTDTQYF.

The rearrangement uses TRBV19 and TRBJ1-2; TRBD1 is a possible D gene (6 bases). The CDR3 length is 12 residues. The V end was cut by 3 bases, the J end by 10 bases, with 12 bases between. Germline assignment: CDR1 LNHDA and CDR2 SQIVND (reference sequence). CDR3 sequence (DNA): TGTGCCAGTAGTATCGGGACAAGGGCCTACACCTTC. It specifies CASSIGTRAYTF.

This clonotype was counted between two and nine times. The chain has TRBV20-1 and TRBJ1-2; D may be TRBD1 (5 bases). Between the trimmed V and J ends, which lost 0 bases and 5 bases, there was a span of 10 bases. Per the germline V gene, CDR1 is DFQATT and CDR2 is SNEGSKA (reference sequence). CDR3 length: 13 amino acids. The CDR3 sequence: CSARDGEGYGYTF. CDR3 in DNA: TGCAGTGCTAGAGATGGGGAGGGGTATGGCTACACCTTC.